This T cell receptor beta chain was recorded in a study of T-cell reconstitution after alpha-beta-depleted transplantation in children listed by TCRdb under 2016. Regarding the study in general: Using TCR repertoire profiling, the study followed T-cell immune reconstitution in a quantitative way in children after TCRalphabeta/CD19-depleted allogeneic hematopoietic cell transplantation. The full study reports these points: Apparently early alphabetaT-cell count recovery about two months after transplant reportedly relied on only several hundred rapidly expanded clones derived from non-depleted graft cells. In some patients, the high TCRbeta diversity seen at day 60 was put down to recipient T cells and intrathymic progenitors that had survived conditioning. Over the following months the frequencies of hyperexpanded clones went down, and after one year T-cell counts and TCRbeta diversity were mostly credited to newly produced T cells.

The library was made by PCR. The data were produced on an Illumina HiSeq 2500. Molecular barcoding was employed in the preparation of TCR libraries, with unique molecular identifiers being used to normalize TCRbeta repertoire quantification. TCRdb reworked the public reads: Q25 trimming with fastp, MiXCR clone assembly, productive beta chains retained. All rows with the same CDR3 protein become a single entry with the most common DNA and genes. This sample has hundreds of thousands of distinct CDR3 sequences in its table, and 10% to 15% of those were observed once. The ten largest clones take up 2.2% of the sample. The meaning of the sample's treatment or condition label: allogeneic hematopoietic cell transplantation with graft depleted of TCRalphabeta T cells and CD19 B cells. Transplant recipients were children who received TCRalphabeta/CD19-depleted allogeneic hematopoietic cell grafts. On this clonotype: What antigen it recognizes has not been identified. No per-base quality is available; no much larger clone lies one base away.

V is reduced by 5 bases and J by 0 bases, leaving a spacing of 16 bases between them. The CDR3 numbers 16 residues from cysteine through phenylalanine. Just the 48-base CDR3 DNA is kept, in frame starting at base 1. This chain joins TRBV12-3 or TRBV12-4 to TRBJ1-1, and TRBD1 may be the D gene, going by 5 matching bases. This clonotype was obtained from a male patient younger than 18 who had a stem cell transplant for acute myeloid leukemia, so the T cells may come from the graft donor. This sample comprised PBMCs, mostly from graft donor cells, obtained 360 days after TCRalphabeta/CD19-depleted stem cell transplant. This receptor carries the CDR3 CASSPRQKFLNTEAFF. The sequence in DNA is TGTGCCAGCAGTCCGAGACAGAAGTTTTTGAACACTGAAGCTTTCTTT.